The sequence of this T cell receptor beta chain was determined in a study of blood T cell repertoires in COVID-19 (dated by TCRdb to 2019 to 2021). Notes on the research overall: Collaborator samples came from the United States, Italy and Spain and covered acute and convalescent phases of COVID-19. The material from the prospective study consisted of cDNA or gDNA derived from T cells, B-cell-depleted T cells, or PBMCs. Deeply sampled blood TCRbeta repertoires from subjects exposed to, actively infected with, or recovered from COVID-19 were included in the dataset. The repertoires were released in a freely available public database meant as a resource for research on the immune response to SARS-CoV-2. Samples were obtained from the ongoing ImmuneRACE study (first 160 participants) and from about 1,300 subjects provided by 6 global collaborators. A de-identified subject ID, COVID-19 status, age in years and sex were almost always included in the sample metadata. Where available, HLA class I and class II types were obtained from metadata supplied by the sample provider rather than from assay-based typing. The study at large found these results: Clinical and demographic metadata were provided uncurated, with the amount varying by source and participant.

This clone was recorded once. Its cognate antigen has yet to be identified. One base away there is no much larger clone; base qualities are not given. TCRbeta CDR3 regions were amplified from genomic DNA using the immunoSEQ Assay, a bias-controlled multiplex PCR. On the authors' methods: The number of nucleated cells in each sample was estimated by amplification of reference gene primers within the assay. Sequence reads were collapsed and filtered to measure the absolute abundance of every unique TCRbeta CDR3 rearrangement. For each sample, productive Simpson clonality was calculated as the square root of Simpson's diversity index across productive rearrangements. TCRdb mirrors the immuneACCESS table, restricted to in-frame sequences. Some clones are absent from its copies; in checked studies, under half trace to an unresolved V gene, and the reason for the others is unknown. The V and J calls and clone size come from that table; D and trimming were worked out from the DNA. The sample has over 75,000 clones on record, around nine tenths of them singletons. The top ten clones comprise 2.1% of the sample.

In Seattle, one collaborating source enrolled patients while the infection was active and tracked those patients longitudinally over the course of disease. The collaborating institutions used their own protocols to collect whole blood in K2EDTA tubes. For TCRbeta analysis, collaborators shipped samples in one of three forms: frozen whole blood, isolated PBMCs, or DNA extracted from either of those sample types. The TCR was taken from a man aged 50 to 60 with COVID-19, enrolled during active disease. The specimen was peripheral blood.

The DNA sequence is TGTGCCACCCGCGACGGGAGGACCGCTAGCAATCAGCCCCAGCATTTT. Translated, this is CATRDGRTASNQPQHF. The chain uses TRBV10-3 and TRBJ1-5; no confident D gene assignment can be made. Taken from cysteine to phenylalanine, the CDR3 has 16 residues. Just the 48-base CDR3 DNA is kept, in frame starting at base 1. The junction shows trimming of 10 bases on V and 0 bases on J, plus 19 bases between the germline ends. According to the germline V gene, CDR1 reads ENHRY and CDR2 reads SYGVKD.